Shown below are 5 T cell receptor beta chains from a single sample sequenced in a study of T cells after yellow fever vaccination. A single record per CDR3 protein comes from TCRdb applying MiXCR to the 5' RACE reads. The sample includes about 550,000 distinct CDR3 sequences, roughly 21% seen only once; the top ten take roughly an eighth. The sequencing used PBMCs, collected 15 days after the yellow fever booster vaccination. All receptors come from a man aged 25-40 years who received the YFV17D yellow fever vaccine.

V is TRBV20-1 and J is TRBJ2-7; D ambiguous. The V gene's germline CDR1 is DFQATT and CDR2 SNEGSKA (reference sequence). The CDR3 is 15 amino acids. The ends were cut back, 5 bases at V and 1 base at J, with 18 bases in the middle. CDR3 loop: CSASLPGKGSYEQYF. The CDR3 DNA reads as TGCAGTGCTTCCCTCCCCGGAAAAGGGTCCTACGAGCAGTACTTC.

This clonotype was found a few times. This chain uses TRBV9 with TRBJ2-2, with D perhaps TRBD2 (6 bases). V was pared by 0 bases and J by 5 bases, with 17 bases between. This CDR3 spans 17 amino acids. Germline CDR1 reads SGDLS; CDR2 reads YYNGEE. The CDR3 DNA follows: TGTGCCAGCAGCGTAGCTCGCGGGAAAGTGAGAACCGGGGAGCTGTTTTTT. This gives the protein CASSVARGKVRTGELFF.

At least ten counts were recorded for this clonotype. The chain couples TRBV6-2 or TRBV6-3 to TRBJ1-2; 7 positions match TRBD1. The CDR3 loop spans 16 amino acids. Per germline, CDR1 MNHEY and CDR2 SVGEGT. The V segment lost 10 bases and the J segment 1 base; nucleotides outside the gene matches: 15. CDR3 amino acids: CATKTRGQLLNYGYTF. The CDR3 coding sequence is TGTGCCACCAAAACCCGGGGACAGCTGCTTAACTATGGCTACACCTTC.

The chain employs TRBV7-2 and TRBJ2-2, with D unresolved. Deletions cut 0 bases from V and 2 bases from J, with 7 bases between. CDR3 length: 15 residues. Germline V gives CDR1 SGHTA, CDR2 FQGNSA. The CDR3: CASSLAWPNTGELFF. The CDR3 DNA reads TGTGCCAGCAGCTTAGCTTGGCCCAACACCGGGGAGCTGTTTTTT. Based on the CDR3 plus reference TRBV7-2 and TRBJ2-2, the full variable domain is GAGVSQSPSNKVTEKGKDVELRCDPISGHTALYWYRQSLGQGLEFLIYFQGNSAPDKSGLPSDRFSAERTGGSVSTLTIQRTQQEDSAVYLCASSLAWPNTGELFFGEGSRLTVL.

In its sample, this clonotype was seen a few times. The rearrangement joins TRBV29-1 to TRBJ2-3, with 8 bases lining up with TRBD2. The CDR3 totals 15 residues. Losses at the gene ends were 5 bases for V and 2 bases for J; bases not matched to a gene: 9. Per the germline V gene, CDR1 is SQVTM and CDR2 is ANQGSEA. CDR3 nucleotide sequence: TGCAGCGTTCGTATACTAGCGGCCTCCACAGATACGCAGTATTTT. Protein: CSVRILAASTDTQYF.